This record concerns one TCR beta chain sequence. The sample holds one count of this clonotype. Its antigen target is currently unknown. No clone much larger than this one lies a single base away; base qualities are absent. A single read offers scant evidence. Inclusive of the bounding cysteine and phenylalanine, the CDR3 is 15 residues long. Only the CDR3 region is kept as DNA, spanning 45 bases read in frame from base 1. A distance of 13 bases separates the germline ends of V and J, which lose 0 bases and 2 bases respectively. CDR1 and CDR2 are drawn from the germline V gene (reference sequence): GTSNPN, SVGIG. The entry originates in a study of yellow fever vaccine responses in identical twins (dated by TCRdb to the late 2010s). About the study as a whole: The study precisely tracked vaccine-responding T cell clones in identical twins.

Study-wide conclusions, independent of this receptor: The authors reported that the T cell response to vaccination in identical twins appeared partly convergent and partly personalized.

The library relied on RT-PCR. Sequencing relied on an Illumina HiSeq 2500. TCRdb cleaned the public reads at Q25 with fastp, built clones with MiXCR and kept in-frame beta chains. Rows matching on CDR3 protein sequence are summarized as one entry with the most common DNA and genes. Recorded for this sample are fewer than 1,500 distinct CDR3 sequences; around 80% of them occurred a single time. Clones ranked in the top ten supply about 26% of the sample. The source of this sequence is a female donor who received the yellow fever vaccine. Recombination connected TRBV30 to TRBJ1-2, with the D gene uncertain. The sequenced sample was T cells from blood (PBMCs), unsorted or a sorted subset (not recorded which), obtained before or after yellow fever vaccination (not recorded which). The sequenced DNA is TGTGCCTGGAGTGTGCGCGGGCGCCGGAACTATGGCTACACCTTC. Translation gives CAWSVRGRRNYGYTF.